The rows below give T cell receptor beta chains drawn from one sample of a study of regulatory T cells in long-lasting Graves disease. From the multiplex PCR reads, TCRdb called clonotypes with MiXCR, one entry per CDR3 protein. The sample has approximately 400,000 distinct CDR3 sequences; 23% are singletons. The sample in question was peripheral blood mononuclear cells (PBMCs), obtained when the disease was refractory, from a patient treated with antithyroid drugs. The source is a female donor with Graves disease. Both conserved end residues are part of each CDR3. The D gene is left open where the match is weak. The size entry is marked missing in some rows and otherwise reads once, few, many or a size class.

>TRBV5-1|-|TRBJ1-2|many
CASSTGVSERGYTF
TGCGCCAGCAGCACGGGAGTCTCGGAGAGGGGCTACACCTTC
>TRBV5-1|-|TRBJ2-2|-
CASSLDLPAANTGELFF
TGCGCCAGCAGCTTGGATCTTCCAGCGGCTAACACCGGGGAGCTGTTTTTT
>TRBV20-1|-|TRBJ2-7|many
CSACEPYEQYF
TGCAGTGCCTGCGAACCCTACGAGCAGTACTTC
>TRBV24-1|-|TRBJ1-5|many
CATSLGNNQPQHF
TGTGCCACCAGTTTGGGAAACAATCAGCCCCAGCATTTT
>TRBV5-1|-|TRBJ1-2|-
CASSLRGEPNGYTF
TGCGCCAGCAGCTTACGGGGGGAGCCCAATGGCTACACCTTC
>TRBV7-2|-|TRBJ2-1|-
CASSFVPDPYNEQFF
TGTGCCAGCAGCTTTGTCCCGGACCCCTACAATGAGCAGTTCTTC
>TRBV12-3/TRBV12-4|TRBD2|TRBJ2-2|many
CASSSGLAETGELFF
TGTGCCAGCAGCAGTGGGCTAGCGGAAACCGGGGAGCTGTTTTTT
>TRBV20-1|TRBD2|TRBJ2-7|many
CSASKLAITYEQYF
TGCAGTGCTAGCAAACTAGCGATAACCTACGAGCAGTACTTC
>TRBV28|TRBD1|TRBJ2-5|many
CASSGLGRGLETQYF
TGTGCCAGCAGTGGCCTGGGAAGGGGGCTAGAGACCCAGTACTTC
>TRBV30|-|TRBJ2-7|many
CAWIGYEQYF
TGTGCCTGGATCGGCTACGAGCAGTACTTC
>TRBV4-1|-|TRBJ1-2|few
CASSQDGIYGYTF
TGCGCCAGCAGCCAAGATGGAATCTATGGCTACACCTTC
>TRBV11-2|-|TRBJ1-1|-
CASALEGVTEAFF
TGTGCCAGCGCCTTAGAAGGAGTAACTGAAGCTTTCTTT
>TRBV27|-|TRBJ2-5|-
CASSLWGFGETQYF
TGTGCCAGCAGTTTATGGGGCTTTGGGGAGACCCAGTACTTC
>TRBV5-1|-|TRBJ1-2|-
CASSLHKARQGGSGYGYTF
TGCGCCAGCAGCTTGCACAAAGCTAGGCAGGGAGGTTCGGGCTATGGCTACACCTTC
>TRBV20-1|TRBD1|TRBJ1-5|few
CSAGGQGGNQPQHF
TGCAGTGCTGGAGGACAGGGTGGCAATCAGCCCCAGCATTTT
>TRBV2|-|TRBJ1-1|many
CASSHRENTEAFF
TGTGCCAGCAGCCACAGGGAGAACACTGAAGCTTTCTTT
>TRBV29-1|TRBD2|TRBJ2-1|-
CSASGRAESYYNEQFF
TGCAGCGCCTCGGGGAGGGCCGAATCATACTACAATGAGCAGTTCTTC
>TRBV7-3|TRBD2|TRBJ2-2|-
CASSLVAGAVTGELFF
TGTGCCAGCAGCTTAGTCGCGGGAGCGGTCACCGGGGAGCTGTTTTTT
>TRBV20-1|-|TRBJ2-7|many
CSASSRGSSYEQYF
TGCAGTGCTAGTTCGCGTGGAAGCTCCTACGAGCAGTACTTC
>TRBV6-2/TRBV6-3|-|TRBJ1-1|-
CASSYSEGTEAFF
TGTGCCAGCAGTTACTCGGAGGGCACTGAAGCTTTCTTT
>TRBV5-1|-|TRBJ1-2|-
CASSLGGKSNYGYTF
TGCGCCAGCAGCTTGGGAGGAAAAAGTAACTATGGCTACACCTTC
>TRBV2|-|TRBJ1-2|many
CASGGGGSPNYGYTF
TGTGCCAGCGGAGGGGGGGGGTCGCCAAATTATGGCTACACCTTC
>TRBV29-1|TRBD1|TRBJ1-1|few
CSVVDTGGETEAFF
TGCAGCGTTGTTGACACAGGGGGAGAGACTGAAGCTTTCTTT
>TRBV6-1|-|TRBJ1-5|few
CASSLREYQPQHF
TGTGCCAGCAGCCTCAGAGAGTACCAGCCCCAGCATTTT
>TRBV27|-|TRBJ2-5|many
CASGNRGRAETQYF
TGTGCCAGCGGAAACAGGGGGAGGGCGGAGACCCAGTACTTC
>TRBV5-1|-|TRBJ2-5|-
CASSLARQGETQYF
TGCGCCAGCAGCTTGGCCCGGCAGGGGGAGACCCAGTACTTC
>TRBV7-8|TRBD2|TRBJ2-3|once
CASSSGLAGVVDTQYF
TGTGCCAGCAGCTCCGGACTAGCGGGAGTGGTAGATACGCAGTATTTT
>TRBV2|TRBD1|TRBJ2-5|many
CASNPGTGLRTQYF
TGTGCCAGCAATCCCGGGACAGGGCTTCGGACCCAGTACTTC
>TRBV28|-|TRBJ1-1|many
CASGDAYEAFF
TGTGCCAGCGGAGACGCGTATGAAGCTTTCTTT
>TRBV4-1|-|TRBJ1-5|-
CASSQEGPQVNQPQHF
TGCGCCAGCAGCCAAGAGGGTCCGCAAGTAAATCAGCCCCAGCATTTT
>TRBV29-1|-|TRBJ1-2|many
CSVRTRSNYGYTF
TGCAGCGTGAGGACACGGAGCAACTATGGCTACACCTTC
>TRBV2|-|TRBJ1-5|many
CASRARDQAQPQHF
TGTGCCAGCAGAGCTAGGGACCAGGCTCAGCCCCAGCATTTT
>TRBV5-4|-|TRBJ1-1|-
CASSSTPRNTEAFF
TGTGCCAGCAGCTCGACACCTAGGAACACTGAAGCTTTCTTT
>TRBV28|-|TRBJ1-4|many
CASTESNEKLFF
TGTGCCAGCACTGAATCTAATGAAAAACTGTTTTTT
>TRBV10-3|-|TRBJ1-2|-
CATKQLNYGYTF
TGTGCCACCAAACAGTTGAACTATGGCTACACCTTC
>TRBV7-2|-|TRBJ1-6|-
CASSLAGQIFSPLHF
TGTGCCAGCAGCTTAGCGGGGCAGATTTTTTCACCCCTCCACTTT
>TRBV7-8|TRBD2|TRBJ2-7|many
CASSLGPSGNYEQYF
TGTGCCAGCAGCTTAGGTCCTAGCGGGAACTACGAGCAGTACTTC
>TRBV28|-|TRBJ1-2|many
CASSLTAGAIGGYTF
TGTGCCAGCAGTTTAACTGCCGGGGCCATAGGTGGCTACACCTTC
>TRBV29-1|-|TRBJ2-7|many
CSVERDRGYSGSINEQYF
TGCAGCGTTGAACGTGACAGGGGGTATAGCGGGAGTATCAACGAGCAGTACTTC
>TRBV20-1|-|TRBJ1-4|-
CSAPEEEKLFF
TGCAGTGCTCCGGAGGAGGAAAAACTGTTTTTT
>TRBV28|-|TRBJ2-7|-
CASSFFPDWNIYEQYF
TGTGCCAGCAGTTTTTTTCCGGACTGGAACATCTACGAGCAGTACTTC
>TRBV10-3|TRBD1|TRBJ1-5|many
CASAGTGDNQPQHF
TGTGCCAGTGCCGGGACAGGCGACAATCAGCCCCAGCATTTT
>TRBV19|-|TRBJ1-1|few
CASSVQGPVNTEAFF
TGTGCCAGTAGTGTGCAGGGGCCGGTGAACACTGAAGCTTTCTTT
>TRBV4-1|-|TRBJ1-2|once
CASSQDHSAGSYYGYTF
TGCGCCAGCAGCCAAGATCACTCCGCGGGCTCCTACTATGGCTACACCTTC
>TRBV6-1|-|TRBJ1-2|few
CASSESGGYTF
TGTGCCAGCAGTGAATCAGGCGGCTACACCTTC
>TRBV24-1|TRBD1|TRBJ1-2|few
CATAGTGQDFYGYTF
TGTGCCACCGCCGGGACAGGGCAGGACTTCTATGGCTACACCTTC
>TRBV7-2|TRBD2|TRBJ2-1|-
CASSLGGLAGGLQFF
TGTGCCAGCAGCTTAGGAGGTCTAGCGGGAGGACTCCAGTTCTTC
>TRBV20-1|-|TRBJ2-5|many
CSAGSLSLTTRRYQETQYF
TGCAGTGCTGGCAGTTTGTCGCTAACGACGCGAAGGTACCAAGAGACCCAGTACTTC
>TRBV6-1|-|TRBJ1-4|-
CASSLDREKLFF
TGTGCCAGCAGTCTGGACCGTGAAAAACTGTTTTTT
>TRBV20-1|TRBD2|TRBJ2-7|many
CSARGLAGYYEQYF
TGCAGTGCTAGAGGGCTAGCGGGATACTACGAGCAGTACTTC
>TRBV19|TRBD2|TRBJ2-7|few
CASSNMMAGVRNYEQYF
TGTGCCAGTAGTAACATGATGGCGGGGGTGAGGAACTACGAGCAGTACTTC
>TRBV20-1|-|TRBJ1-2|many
CSARPSFRDQINTF
TGCAGTGCTAGACCCTCCTTTCGAGACCAGATTAACACCTTC
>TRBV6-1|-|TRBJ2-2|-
CASSPGHRNTGELFF
TGTGCCAGCAGCCCGGGACATAGAAACACCGGGGAGCTGTTTTTT
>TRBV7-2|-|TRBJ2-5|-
CASSLGLTKRLETQYF
TGTGCCAGCAGCCTGGGACTGACCAAAAGACTCGAGACCCAGTACTTC
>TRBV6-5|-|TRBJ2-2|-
CASGYSGVFGTGELFF
TGTGCCAGCGGTTACTCGGGCGTCTTTGGCACCGGGGAGCTGTTTTTT
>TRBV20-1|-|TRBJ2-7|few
CSARGRRGQYEQYF
TGCAGTGCTAGAGGTCGGAGGGGACAATACGAGCAGTACTTC
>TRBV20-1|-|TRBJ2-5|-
CSARDSLPETQYF
TGCAGTGCTAGGGACAGTCTCCCGGAGACCCAGTACTTC
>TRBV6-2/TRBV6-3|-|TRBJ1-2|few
CASSYSGNYGYTF
TGTGCCAGCAGTTACTCAGGAAACTATGGCTACACCTTC
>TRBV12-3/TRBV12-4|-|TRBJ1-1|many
CASSFGGDVLAFF
TGTGCCAGCAGTTTCGGGGGGGATGTACTAGCTTTCTTT